Listed below are T cell receptor beta chains from one sample, sequenced in a study of OX40 agonist ivuxolimab in advanced cancers. Some clones are missing from TCRdb's copy, which holds only in-frame ones; the method was immunoSEQ multiplex PCR. The table has around 16,000 clones, around 62% seen once. The sequencing here drew on CD4+ or CD8+ T cells sorted from blood, taken in a trial of the OX40 agonist ivuxolimab. These receptors originate from an adult with an advanced solid tumor such as melanoma, head and neck, liver or kidney cancer. Both conserved end residues are part of each CDR3. A D gene is named only where the DNA matches it firmly. For some rows the clone size is stated as once, few or many, or as a class when expanded; others skip it.

- TRBJ1-5 TRBV27 - CASTKGGNQPQHF TGTGCCAGCACTAAGGGTGGAAATCAGCCCCAGCATTTT
- TRBJ2-1 TRBV9 - CASSVVGSSYNEQFF TGTGCCAGCAGCGTAGTGGGGAGCTCCTACAATGAGCAGTTCTTC
TRBD2 TRBJ2-7 TRBV7-7 - CASSHGTRGHEQYF TGTGCCAGCAGCCACGGGACTAGGGGCCACGAGCAGTACTTC
- TRBJ2-1 TRBV9 - CASSVGSGAEQFF TGTGCCAGCAGCGTAGGGTCGGGGGCCGAGCAGTTCTTC
TRBD2 TRBJ2-2 TRBV11-1 - CASSPATSGDGELFF TGTGCCAGCAGCCCCGCGACTAGCGGCGACGGGGAGCTGTTTTTT
TRBD1 TRBJ1-1 TRBV10-3 - CATGDSQETEAFF TGTGCCACAGGGGACAGTCAAGAGACTGAAGCTTTCTTT
- TRBJ2-7 TRBV5-6 - CASSLGGGYEQYF TGTGCCAGCAGCTTAGGGGGAGGCTACGAGCAGTACTTC
- TRBJ2-7 TRBV18 - CASSPEGHYYEQYF TGTGCCAGCTCACCTGAGGGACATTACTACGAGCAGTACTTC
TRBD1 TRBJ2-7 TRBV4-3 - CASSQTRQGLGYEQYF TGCGCCAGCAGCCAAACCCGACAGGGCTTGGGCTACGAGCAGTACTTC
TRBD2 TRBJ2-3 TRBV10-1 - CASSRLAGETDTQYF TGCGCCAGCAGTCGACTAGCGGGGGAAACAGATACGCAGTATTTT
- TRBJ2-7 TRBV7-9 medium-sized CASSYDQGYEQYF TGTGCCAGCAGCTACGACCAGGGTTACGAGCAGTACTTC
TRBD1 TRBJ1-1 TRBV4-1 few CASSPWDRSRDTEAFF TGCGCCAGCAGCCCCTGGGACAGGTCACGGGACACTGAAGCTTTCTTT
- TRBJ2-7 TRBV6-9 - CASSYSVYQTYEQYF TGTGCCAGCAGTTACTCGGTTTATCAAACCTACGAGCAGTACTTC
- TRBJ1-2 TRBV10-3 - CATFPDSYYGYTF TGTGCCACATTCCCGGACAGCTACTATGGCTACACCTTC
- TRBJ2-1 TRBV6-6 few CASSYGDTLNNEQFF TGTGCCAGCAGTTACGGGGACACCCTAAACAATGAGCAGTTCTTC
- TRBJ2-2 TRBV5-1 - CASFLFTGELFF TGCGCCAGCTTTCTTTTCACCGGGGAGCTGTTTTTT
- TRBJ2-1 TRBV7-8 once CASSPGGSAYNEQFF TGTGCCAGCAGCCCCGGGGGATCCGCCTACAATGAGCAGTTCTTC
- TRBJ2-7 TRBV7-6 - CASSLDRIEQYF TGTGCCAGCAGCTTAGACAGGATCGAGCAGTACTTC
TRBD1 TRBJ2-2 TRBV5-1 - CASSLARGRTGELFF TGCGCCAGCAGCTTGGCAAGGGGGCGCACCGGGGAGCTGTTTTTT
- TRBJ2-7 TRBV28 few CASSFGTNYEQYF TGTGCCAGCAGTTTCGGCACCAACTACGAGCAGTACTTC
- TRBJ2-7 TRBV4-1 medium-sized CASSQALGGTYEQYF TGCGCCAGCAGCCAAGCGCTCGGGGGAACCTACGAGCAGTACTTC
- TRBJ2-7 TRBV7-3 once CASSLDRQDEQYF TGTGCCAGCAGCTTAGATAGACAGGACGAGCAGTACTTC
- TRBJ1-5 TRBV28 few CASSYGPRAGRQPQHF TGTGCCAGCAGTTACGGACCCCGGGCAGGGAGGCAGCCCCAGCATTTT
- TRBJ2-7 TRBV5-4 - CASSRGSSYEQYF TGTGCCAGCAGCCGGGGCAGCTCCTACGAGCAGTACTTC
- TRBJ1-5 TRBV7-8 few CASSLAERGLSQPQHF TGTGCCAGCAGCTTAGCGGAGCGGGGGCTTAGTCAGCCCCAGCATTTT
- TRBJ2-2 TRBV4-1 - CASSTGTSLTGELFF TGCGCCAGCAGCACCGGAACGTCCCTCACCGGGGAGCTGTTTTTT
- TRBJ1-2 TRBV5-1 - CASSFGLNGYTF TGTGCCAGCAGCTTTGGGCTAAATGGCTACACCTTC
- TRBJ2-1 TRBV6-5 - CASSYSMWGAYNEQFF TGTGCCAGCAGTTACTCGATGTGGGGAGCCTACAATGAGCAGTTCTTC
- TRBJ2-2 TRBV15 - CATSRDRPATAGELFF TGTGCCACCAGCAGAGATCGCCCAGCTACGGCCGGGGAGCTGTTTTTT
- TRBJ2-7 TRBV7-9 - CASSLVTGGYEQYF TGTGCCAGCAGCTTAGTTACCGGGGGCTACGAGCAGTACTTC
TRBD1 TRBJ2-7 TRBV4-1 few CASSQDDRVYYEQYF TGCGCCAGCAGCCAAGATGACAGGGTCTACTACGAGCAGTACTTC
- TRBJ2-1 TRBV19 few CASSTGHSAYNEQFF TGTGCCAGTAGTACGGGACACTCGGCCTACAATGAGCAGTTCTTC
TRBD1 TRBJ1-1 TRBV10-2 - CASSPGTVNTEAFF TGCGCCAGCAGTCCGGGGACAGTAAACACTGAAGCTTTCTTT
- TRBJ1-2 TRBV19 - CASSLSTSWFIGYTF TGTGCCAGTAGTCTTTCTACGAGTTGGTTTATCGGCTACACCTTC
- TRBJ2-7 TRBV11-2 - CASSPHHRGTAAYEQYF TGTGCCAGCAGCCCCCACCACCGTGGGACGGCGGCCTACGAGCAGTACTTC
- TRBJ2-7 TRBV13 - CASSLYRASSSYEQYF TGTGCCAGCAGCTTATACAGGGCGAGCAGCTCCTACGAGCAGTACTTC
- TRBJ2-7 TRBV5-3 once CASSSSTAYEQYF TGTGCCAGCAGCTCCTCGACAGCCTACGAGCAGTACTTC
TRBD2 TRBJ2-2 TRBV29-1 few CSVRGGIGAFPTGELFF TGCAGCGTTCGGGGGGGGATAGGGGCCTTCCCCACCGGGGAGCTGTTTTTT
- TRBJ1-5 TRBV2 - CASTKGGNQPQHF TGTGCCAGCACTAAGGGTGGAAATCAGCCCCAGCATTTT
- TRBJ1-1 TRBV2 - CASSERGGQHYEAFF TGTGCCAGCAGTGAAAGGGGAGGACAGCACTATGAAGCTTTCTTT
TRBD1 TRBJ2-3 TRBV11-2 - CASSSRPGDRGLGTQYF TGTGCCAGCAGCTCTCGACCCGGGGACAGGGGGCTAGGTACGCAGTATTTT
- TRBJ2-5 TRBV7-9 - CASSPAGGPQETQYF TGTGCCAGCAGTCCGGCCGGTGGGCCCCAAGAGACCCAGTACTTC
- TRBJ1-5 TRBV28 - CASSFGDYSNQPQHF TGTGCCAGCAGTTTTGGGGACTATAGCAATCAGCCCCAGCATTTT
- TRBJ2-7 TRBV27 - CASSLRPVSSYEQYF TGTGCCAGCAGCCTACGCCCAGTTAGCTCCTACGAGCAGTACTTC
- TRBJ2-7 TRBV6-5 - CASSYGDNSYEQYF TGTGCCAGCAGTTACGGGGACAACTCCTACGAGCAGTACTTC
TRBD1 TRBJ1-2 TRBV11-1 once CASSQPPGLGTGNFYGYTF TGTGCCAGCAGCCAACCTCCGGGGCTGGGGACAGGGAATTTCTATGGCTACACCTTC
- TRBJ2-2 TRBV4-1 - CASSQGGARGNTGELFF TGCGCCAGCAGCCAAGGGGGGGCCAGGGGTAACACCGGGGAGCTGTTTTTT
- TRBJ1-2 TRBV27 few CASSLYRGDARGYTF TGTGCCAGCAGTCTTTATCGGGGGGACGCGCGGGGCTACACCTTC
- TRBJ1-5 TRBV7-8 - CASSALAGRHSNQPQHF TGTGCCAGCAGCGCCTTGGCGGGGCGTCATAGCAATCAGCCCCAGCATTTT
- TRBJ1-2 TRBV7-9 - CASVPLAYYGYTF TGTGCCAGCGTACCTCTTGCGTACTATGGCTACACCTTC
- TRBJ1-3 TRBV4-2 - CASSSGALLGNTIYF TGTGCCAGCAGCTCTGGTGCCTTGCTCGGAAACACCATATATTTT
TRBD2 TRBJ2-3 TRBV2 once CASSLRLAGGTDTQYF TGTGCCAGCAGTCTTCGACTAGCGGGGGGCACAGATACGCAGTATTTT
- TRBJ1-1 TRBV27 - CASSLTRGGTEAFF TGTGCCAGCAGTTTAACGAGGGGAGGGACTGAAGCTTTCTTT
- TRBJ2-5 TRBV2 - CASSFLLRGPQETQYF TGTGCCAGCAGTTTTCTCTTGAGGGGACCTCAAGAGACCCAGTACTTC
TRBD1 TRBJ1-2 TRBV6-5 - CASSYSLGTAHYGYTF TGTGCCAGCAGTTACTCGCTTGGGACAGCGCACTATGGCTACACCTTC
- TRBJ2-4 TRBV4-1 - CASSQDHTGWKNIQYF TGCGCCAGCAGCCAAGACCACACGGGGTGGAAAAACATTCAGTACTTC
- TRBJ2-2 TRBV5-6 - CASSSGADVLFF TGTGCCAGCAGCTCGGGAGCGGATGTGTTGTTTTTT
- TRBJ1-2 TRBV11-1 - CASSPGASAYYGYTF TGTGCCAGCAGCCCAGGCGCGTCCGCGTACTATGGCTACACCTTC
- TRBJ2-1 TRBV30 - CAWTPTGVEEQFF TGTGCCTGGACCCCGACAGGAGTAGAAGAGCAGTTCTTC
TRBD2 TRBJ2-2 TRBV9 - CASSVAGGTPELFF TGTGCCAGCAGCGTAGCGGGGGGGACCCCGGAGCTGTTTTTT